This is a list of T cell receptor beta chains from one sample in a study of T cells after yellow fever vaccination. TCRdb called the 5' RACE reads again in MiXCR, with one record for every CDR3 protein. The sample comprises 450,000 to 650,000 distinct CDR3 sequences, 21% of which are singletons, and about a sixth rests with the top ten. Sequenced material: PBMCs, taken less than 25 days after the first yellow fever vaccination. The receptors stem from a man younger than 35 who received the YFV17D yellow fever vaccine. The CDR3 runs from the conserved cysteine through the conserved F or W. The order of the fields is V gene, J gene, clone size, D gene, CDR3 DNA, CDR3 protein. A D gene is named only where the DNA matches it firmly. Clone size is given for some rows only: seen once, a few or many times, or a class if the clone is expanded.

>TRBV20-1|TRBJ1-3|few|.
TGCAGTGCTAGAGAACCCATTAGCTCTGGAAACACCATATATTTT
CSAREPISSGNTIYF
>TRBV7-9|TRBJ2-2|.|.
TGTGCCAGCAGCCCCCTTGGTCCCGGGGAGCTGTTTTTT
CASSPLGPGELFF
>TRBV29-1|TRBJ2-1|.|TRBD2
TGCAGCGGGATTAAGCGGGGGAAGAACAATGAGCAGTTCTTC
CSGIKRGKNNEQFF
>TRBV18|TRBJ2-1|.|.
TGTGCCAGCTCACCAATAGAGTACTCCTACAATGAGCAGTTCTTC
CASSPIEYSYNEQFF
>TRBV12-3/TRBV12-4|TRBJ2-7|.|TRBD2
TGTGCCACCTCCCGGGGGGGGGAGGGCTCCTACGAGCAGTACTTC
CATSRGGEGSYEQYF
>TRBV12-1|TRBJ2-1|few|.
TGTGCCAGCAGCGGGGACTGGAAGCAGTTCTTC
CASSGDWKQFF
>TRBV14|TRBJ2-1|.|TRBD1
TGTGCCAGCAGCCAAAAGACAGGGTCATGGTCCTACAATGAGCAGTTCTTC
CASSQKTGSWSYNEQFF
>TRBV7-9|TRBJ2-1|.|TRBD2
TGTGCCAGCAGCTCCCTGGGGGGGATCTATGAGCAGTTCTTC
CASSSLGGIYEQFF
>TRBV4-1|TRBJ1-5|.|.
TGCGCCAGCAGCCCCCAAGGGCGAGGGGCACAGCCCCAGCATTTT
CASSPQGRGAQPQHF
>TRBV20-1|TRBJ1-5|few|.
TGCTGTGCTAGAGATCAGGGGCAGCTACTTCATAGCAATCAGCCCCAGCATTTT
CCARDQGQLLHSNQPQHF
>TRBV9|TRBJ1-3|.|.
TGTGCCAGCAGCGTTGGATCAGACACCATATATTTT
CASSVGSDTIYF
>TRBV9|TRBJ2-7|.|.
TGTGCCAGCAGCGTAGCGGTCGGGCCCTACGAGCAGTACTTC
CASSVAVGPYEQYF
>TRBV7-2|TRBJ2-7|.|.
TGTGCCAGCAGCACCCGGAATAACTACGAGCAGTACTTC
CASSTRNNYEQYF
>TRBV12-3/TRBV12-4|TRBJ2-3|.|TRBD2
TGTGCCAGCAGTTTTCGGAGTCGGGGGGATGGAGATACGCAGTATTTT
CASSFRSRGDGDTQYF
>TRBV18|TRBJ1-2|few|.
TGTGCCAGCTCACTCGACGGAGTCCTTCGACCTAACTATGGCTACACCTTC
CASSLDGVLRPNYGYTF
>TRBV12-3/TRBV12-4|TRBJ2-7|few|.
TGTGCCAGCAGTTTATCGTCCGGGGGCTCCTACGAGCAGTACTTC
CASSLSSGGSYEQYF